The 27 T cell receptor beta chains reported below all come from one sample, sequenced in a study of cytomegalovirus exposure and HLA in healthy donors. The PCR ran on 60 Vbeta and 13 Jbeta primers. Profiling relied on immunoSEQ multiplex PCR, and the TCRdb table lists in-frame clones only, not all of them. The sample yields 170,000 or so clones, 84% seen once. The sample was PBMCs. Source of these receptors: a young man in good health and CMV-seronegative.

V is TRBV27 and J is TRBJ2-7, with D unresolved. CDR3 length: 14 amino acids. Trimming took off 6 bases at V and 4 bases at J, with 16 bases between the two ends. Germline CDR1 MNHEY, CDR2 SMNVEV (reference sequence). The CDR3 here is CASSLGQSWYEQYF. In DNA form, the CDR3 reads TGTGCCAGCAGCTTGGGCCAGAGCTGGTACGAGCAGTACTTC.

This clone was observed once. The chain is built from TRBV7-2 and TRBJ1-2; 9 bases line up with TRBD1. Germline loops: CDR1 SGHTA, CDR2 FQGNSA. The CDR3 runs 14 residues. J gave up 6 bases and V 1 base, and 3 bases lay outside the gene matches. CDR3: CASSLGQGVHGYTF. For the CDR3, the DNA is TGTGCCAGCAGCTTAGGACAGGGGGTCCATGGCTACACCTTC.

This clone showed up just once. V and J are TRBV19 and TRBJ2-1; 8 positions agree with TRBD2. The CDR3 sequence is 16 residues long. CDR1 is LNHDA, CDR2 SQIVND, per germline (reference sequence). V was clipped by 5 bases and J by 5 bases; unmatched bases: 11. In DNA form, the CDR3 reads TGTGCCAGTAGTGGTCCTGGGCGGGGGGTTCACAATGAGCAGTTCTTC. Its protein is CASSGPGRGVHNEQFF.

This sequence joins TRBV27 and TRBJ2-1; TRBD2 matches at 8 bases. The ends lost 5 bases at V and 0 bases at J; junction bases unmatched: 3. This CDR3 has 15 amino acids. The germline V gene encodes CDR1 MNHEY and CDR2 SMNVEV (reference sequence). The CDR3 here is CASSRSGSSYNEQFF. The DNA for the CDR3 is TGTGCCAGCAGTAGGAGCGGGAGCTCCTACAATGAGCAGTTCTTC.

The chain is built from TRBV11-2 and TRBJ2-3; TRBD2 matches 8 bases. Losses at the gene ends were 5 bases for V and 2 bases for J; bases not matched to a gene: 9. CDR3 length equals 16 residues. CDR1 is SGHAT, CDR2 FQNNGV, per germline. The CDR3 spells CASSPGTRQNTDTQYF. CDR3 nucleotides: TGTGCCAGCAGCCCCGGGACTAGACAAAACACAGATACGCAGTATTTT.

This clone was recorded a few times. The rearrangement uses TRBV9 and TRBJ1-6; 8 bases are a match to TRBD1. The J segment lost 9 bases and the V segment lost 4 bases, leaving 6 bases of the junction unmatched. CDR3 length equals 14 residues. CDR1 is SGDLS and CDR2 is YYNGEE in the germline V gene. CDR3 sequence: CASSRGQGGSPLHF. CDR3 coding DNA: TGTGCCAGCAGCCGTGGACAGGGAGGTTCACCCCTCCACTTT.

The V call is TRBV15, the J call TRBJ2-2; D gene unclear. This CDR3 has 16 amino acids. Trimming pared 0 bases from V and 4 bases from J, leaving 12 bases between. CDR1 is LNHNV, CDR2 YYDKDF, per germline (reference sequence). This chain's CDR3 is CATSRDLESSTGELFF. In nucleotides, the CDR3 is TGTGCCACCAGCAGAGATCTTGAAAGCTCCACCGGGGAGCTGTTTTTT.

V usage is TRBV5-5 and J usage is TRBJ2-3, with 10 bases identical to TRBD2. J lost 4 bases, V lost 0 bases, and 8 bases had no gene match. This CDR3 is 17 amino acids long. Per the germline V gene, CDR1 is SGHKS and CDR2 is YYEKEE (reference sequence). The CDR3 protein is CASSLAASGGPPDTQYF. CDR3 in DNA: TGTGCCAGCAGCTTGGCCGCTAGCGGGGGCCCCCCAGATACGCAGTATTTT. Combining the CDR3 with reference TRBV5-5 and TRBJ2-3 gives the whole variable domain DAGVTQSPTHLIKTRGQQVTLRCSPISGHKSVSWYQQVLGQGPQFIFQYYEKEERGRGNFPDRFSARQFPNYSSELNVNALLLGDSALYLCASSLAASGGPPDTQYFGPGTRLTVL.

The V gene is TRBV7-9, the J gene TRBJ1-3; D remains ambiguous. Germline loops: CDR1 SEHNR, CDR2 FQNEAQ (reference sequence). CDR3 length: 16 residues. Between the trimmed V and J ends, which lost 2 bases and 4 bases, there was a span of 15 bases. CDR3 in DNA: TGTGCCAGCAGCTTAAGCGGTCCAACTCCCGGAAACACCATATATTTT. It translates to CASSLSGPTPGNTIYF.

The rearrangement links TRBV27 to TRBJ1-1; 9 positions agree with TRBD1. This CDR3 spans 15 amino acids. V lost 8 bases to trimming and J lost 5 bases; unmatched junction nucleotides: 12. Per germline, CDR1 MNHEY and CDR2 SMNVEV (reference sequence). The CDR3: CASRDRVSLGTEAFF. Written as DNA, the CDR3 is TGTGCCAGCCGGGACAGGGTTAGTTTGGGGACTGAAGCTTTCTTT.

The rearrangement joins TRBV7-6 to TRBJ1-1; maybe TRBD1 (5 bases). Germline CDR1 is SGHVS and CDR2 is FNYEAQ. Trimming took 0 bases from V and 8 from J, leaving 16 bases between them. CDR3 length: 15 amino acids. This CDR3 is CASSLAGSYGGEAFF. The CDR3 DNA sequence: TGTGCCAGCAGCTTAGCTGGGAGCTATGGGGGGGAAGCTTTCTTT. Full variable domain (outside the CDR3, taken from reference TRBV7-6 and TRBJ1-1): GAGVSQSPRYKVTKRGQDVALRCDPISGHVSLYWYRQALGQGPEFLTYFNYEAQQDKSGLPNDRFSAERPEGSISTLTIQRTEQRDSAMYRCASSLAGSYGGEAFFGQGTRLTVV.

There are a few counts of this clone. The chain joins TRBV4-1 to TRBJ2-7; D is undetermined. This CDR3 region has 12 residues. V was shortened by 4 bases and J by 7 bases, with 11 bases between the two germline ends. CDR1 is MGHRA, CDR2 YSYEKL, per germline. The CDR3 DNA sequence: TGCGCCAGCAGCCGACAAGGTCGGGAGCAGTACTTC. Protein product: CASSRQGREQYF.

The V call is TRBV28, the J call TRBJ2-7; weak D call: TRBD2 (5 bases). Trimming removed 8 bases from V and 5 bases from J, with 22 bases in between. The length of the CDR3 is 15 residues. Germline V gene lookup returns CDR1 MDHEN and CDR2 SYDVKM. CDR3 nucleotide sequence: TGTGCCAGCGCTCTAAACCTAGCCCGGGCGCACGAGCAGTACTTC. This translates into CASALNLARAHEQYF.

The rearrangement links TRBV27 to TRBJ1-5, with 10 bases identical to TRBD1. V gave up 4 bases and J gave up 4 bases; unmatched junction bases: 7. The CDR3 is 16 amino acids. The germline CDR1 and CDR2 sequences are MNHEY and SMNVEV (reference sequence). CDR3 bases: TGTGCCAGCAGTTCATCAGGGACAGGGGTAAATCAGCCCCAGCATTTT. As protein: CASSSSGTGVNQPQHF.

This clone was recorded once. The rearrangement joins TRBV9 to TRBJ1-1; tentative D call: TRBD1 (5 bases). This CDR3 region has 15 residues. CDR1 and CDR2 (germline): SGDLS, YYNGEE. Trimming stripped 4 bases from V and 1 base from J, with 14 bases between. The CDR3 loop reads CASSLGGGGNTEAFF. CDR3 DNA sequence: TGTGCCAGCAGCCTAGGTGGGGGGGGGAACACTGAAGCTTTCTTT.

V is TRBV2 and J is TRBJ2-5; no firm D call. Trimming stripped 0 bases from V and 5 bases from J, with 10 bases between. CDR3 size: 14 residues. Germline CDR1 reads SNHLY; CDR2 reads FYNNEI. CDR3 amino acids: CASSEALNIETQYF. In DNA, the CDR3 is TGTGCCAGCAGTGAAGCGCTTAACATCGAGACCCAGTACTTC.

This chain connects TRBV27 to TRBJ2-7; D is unresolved. The germline CDR1 and CDR2 sequences are MNHEY and SMNVEV (reference sequence). The CDR3 runs 13 residues. The V and J ends lost 3 bases and 7 bases respectively, with 13 bases between them. The chain's CDR3 is CASSLSQELEQYF. CDR3 coding DNA: TGTGCCAGCAGTTTGTCTCAAGAGTTGGAGCAGTACTTC.

Concerning this clone: The junction shows a germline mismatch at one end, possibly a read error. The gene calls are TRBV7-7 and TRBJ2-1; 11 positions agree with TRBD2. This CDR3 is 17 amino acids long. Germline lookup yields CDR1 SSHAT and CDR2 FNYEAQ (reference sequence). The CDR3 loop reads CASSPTIAGGPYNEQFF. CDR3 sequence (DNA): TGTGCTAGCAGCCCTACTATAGCGGGAGGGCCATACAATGAGCAGTTCTTC.

The chain carries TRBV19 and TRBJ2-7; 9 bases fit TRBD1. Trimming took 4 bases from V and 0 from J; bases not matched to a gene: 1. The CDR3 has 14 residues. Germline CDR1 reads LNHDA; CDR2 reads SQIVND (reference sequence). The CDR3 DNA sequence: TGTGCCAGTAGTAGGACAGGGGTCTCCTACGAGCAGTACTTC. This gives the protein CASSRTGVSYEQYF.

V gene TRBV28 combines with J gene TRBJ1-5, with TRBD1 matching over 7 bases. In germline, CDR1 is MDHEN, CDR2 SYDVKM. Trimming removed 5 bases from V and 3 bases from J; junction bases left unmatched: 16. The CDR3 sequence is 18 residues long. The DNA for the CDR3 is TGTGCCAGCAGTCTACGCCCGACAGGGACCTTGATCAATCAGCCCCAGCATTTT. Translated: CASSLRPTGTLINQPQHF.

This clone was detected only a few times. The V gene is TRBV5-4, the J gene TRBJ2-7, with a tentative D call TRBD2 (6 bases). Germline lookup yields CDR1 SGHNT and CDR2 YYREEE (reference sequence). Trimming took 4 bases from V and 4 from J, leaving 24 bases between them. This CDR3 contains 17 residues. The CDR3 protein is CASSLDPTGRSRYEQYF. The DNA of the CDR3 is TGTGCCAGCAGCCTGGACCCGACGGGGAGGAGTCGTTACGAGCAGTACTTC.

The chain carries TRBV6-1 and TRBJ1-2, with a weak D call TRBD1 (6 bases). V was trimmed by 6 bases and J by 0 bases, leaving 14 bases between them. This CDR3 is 15 amino acids long. Germline values: CDR1 MNHNS, CDR2 SASEGT. The CDR3 here is CASRDSGTPNYGYTF. Written as DNA, the CDR3 is TGTGCCAGCAGAGACTCCGGGACACCTAACTATGGCTACACCTTC.

The chain links TRBV28 to TRBJ1-1; D perhaps matches TRBD1 (5 bases). CDR3 length equals 15 residues. V lost 3 bases and J 2 bases, leaving 13 bases between the germline ends. The germline gives CDR1 MDHEN, CDR2 SYDVKM. Here the CDR3 DNA reads TGTGCCAGCAGTTTTTTCTTGACAGCTAACACTGAAGCTTTCTTT. It codes for CASSFFLTANTEAFF.

This chain joins TRBV18 and TRBJ1-5; 7 nucleotides agree with TRBD1. The CDR3 has 14 residues. The ends lost 5 bases at V and 2 bases at J; junction bases unmatched: 3. CDR1 is KGHSH and CDR2 is LQKENI in the germline V gene. As DNA, the CDR3 is TGTGCCAGCTCAAATACAGGGGGCAATCAGCCCCAGCATTTT. It specifies CASSNTGGNQPQHF.

The genes are TRBV7-9 and TRBJ2-7; 8 bases line up with TRBD2. The germline CDR1 and CDR2 sequences are SEHNR and FQNEAQ (reference sequence). The CDR3 spans 13 residues. Germline trimming cut 8 bases from V and 0 bases from J; bases unmatched to any gene: 3. The CDR3 sequence: CASGSGNSYEQYF. In DNA, the CDR3 is TGTGCCAGCGGTAGCGGGAACTCCTACGAGCAGTACTTC. Together with reference TRBV7-9 and TRBJ2-7, the CDR3 gives the full variable domain: DTGVSQNPRHKITKRGQNVTFRCDPISEHNRLYWYRQTLGQGPEFLTYFQNEAQLEKSRLLSDRFSAERPKGSFSTLEIQRTEQGDSAMYLCASGSGNSYEQYFGPGTRLTVT.

This chain links TRBV7-8 with TRBJ1-1, with 7 bases that match TRBD1. CDR1 is SGHVS, CDR2 FQNEAQ, per germline. The CDR3 has 18 amino acids. V was clipped by 1 base and J by 0 bases; unmatched bases: 11. This CDR3 reads CASSLVGGTGTVNTEAFF. CDR3 DNA: TGTGCCAGCAGCTTAGTCGGAGGTACCGGGACAGTGAACACTGAAGCTTTCTTT.

This clone was recorded a few times. The rearrangement links TRBV10-3 to TRBJ1-4, with D hard to call. The CDR3 is made up of 12 amino acids. From germline, CDR1 is ENHRY and CDR2 SYGVKD. With 3 bases removed from V and 15 bases from J, the gap between germline ends came to 14 bases. The CDR3 sequence is CAISDPAGPLFF. The CDR3, as DNA: TGTGCCATCAGTGATCCAGCGGGTCCTTTGTTTTTT.